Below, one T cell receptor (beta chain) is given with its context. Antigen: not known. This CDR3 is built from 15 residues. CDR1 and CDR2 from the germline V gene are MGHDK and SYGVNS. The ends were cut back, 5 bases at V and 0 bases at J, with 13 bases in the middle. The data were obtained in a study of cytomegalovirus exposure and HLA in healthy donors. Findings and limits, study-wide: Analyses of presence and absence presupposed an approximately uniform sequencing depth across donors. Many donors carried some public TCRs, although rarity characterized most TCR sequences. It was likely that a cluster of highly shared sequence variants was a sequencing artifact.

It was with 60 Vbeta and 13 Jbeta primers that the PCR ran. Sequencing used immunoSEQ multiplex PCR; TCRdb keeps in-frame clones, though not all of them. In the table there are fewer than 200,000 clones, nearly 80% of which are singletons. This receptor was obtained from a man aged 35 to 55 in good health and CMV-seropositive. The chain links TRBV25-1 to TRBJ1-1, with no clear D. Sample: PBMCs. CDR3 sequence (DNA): TGTGCCAGCAGTTATCTCATGGGCCTGAACACTGAAGCTTTCTTT. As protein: CASSYLMGLNTEAFF.